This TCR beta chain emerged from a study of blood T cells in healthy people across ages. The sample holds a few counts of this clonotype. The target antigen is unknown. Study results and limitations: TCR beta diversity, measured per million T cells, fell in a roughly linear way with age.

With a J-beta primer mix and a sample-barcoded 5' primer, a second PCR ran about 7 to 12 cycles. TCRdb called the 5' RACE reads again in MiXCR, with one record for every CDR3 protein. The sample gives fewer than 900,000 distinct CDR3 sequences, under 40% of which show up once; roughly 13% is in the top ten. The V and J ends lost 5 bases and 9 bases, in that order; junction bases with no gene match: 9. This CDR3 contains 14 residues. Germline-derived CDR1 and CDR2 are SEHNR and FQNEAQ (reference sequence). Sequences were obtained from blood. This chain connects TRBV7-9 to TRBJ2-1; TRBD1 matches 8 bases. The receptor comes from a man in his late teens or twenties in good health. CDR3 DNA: TGTGCCAGCAGCCCCGGACAGGGTTTGATTGAGCAGTTCTTC. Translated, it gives CASSPGQGLIEQFF.